The entry below describes one TCR beta chain. TCRdb keeps only in-frame clones here, not all; method: immunoSEQ multiplex PCR. This sample carries 190,000 or so clones, around 90% of them seen once, and the ten largest clones take more than 2%. The data are from a study of blood T cell repertoires in COVID-19. Study information: Specimens from acute and convalescent COVID-19 originated in the United States, Italy and Spain. Sources were T cells, B-cell-depleted T cells, or PBMCs; the material itself was cDNA or gDNA.

Germline CDR1 and CDR2: LNHDA and SQIVND (reference sequence). The CDR3 is 17 residues long. Germline trimming cut 6 bases from V and 0 bases from J; bases unmatched to any gene: 9. Those who participated ranged in age from roughly 18 to 89 years and resided in about two dozen US areas. Donors in Cohort 3 counted as recovered after two negative PCRs, clearance, or symptom resolution. Sequenced: PBMCs or T cells enriched from blood (not recorded which). This receptor was identified in a woman in her twenties or thirties who had recovered from COVID-19. This sequence joins TRBV19 and TRBJ1-4, with TRBD1 identical over 8 bases. CDR3 sequence reads: CASRSPPGGATNEKLFF. The CDR3 coding sequence is TGTGCCAGTAGATCCCCACCAGGGGGCGCAACTAATGAAAAACTGTTTTTT.